These 26 T cell receptor beta chains came from one sample sequenced in a study of neurological immune-mediated disorders. TCRdb re-analysed the 5' RACE reads in MiXCR, keeping a single row per CDR3 protein. Altogether around 76,000 distinct CDR3 sequences are present, about 10% being singletons, with the ten largest covering around a tenth. Time point noted: longitudinal time-point 1 (baseline). The material sequenced was PBMCs. The origin of the receptors is a man aged 25 to 40 in good health.

Concerning this clonotype: Possible read error: a much larger clone is one base away. V is TRBV5-5 and J is TRBJ1-1; D remains unclear. Germline lookup yields CDR1 SGHKS and CDR2 YYEKEE (reference sequence). The ends were cut back, 3 bases at V and 3 bases at J, with 21 bases in the middle. This CDR3 has 17 amino acids. The CDR3 sequence is CASSSRPGPGEHTEAFF. CDR3 nucleotides: TGTGCCAGCAGCTCGCGGCCGGGCCCGGGTGAACACACTGAAGCTTTCTTT. The full variable domain, with the rest looked up from reference TRBV5-5 and TRBJ1-1, is DAGVTQSPTHLIKTRGQQVTLRCSPISGHKSVSWYQQVLGQGPQFIFQYYEKEERGRGNFPDRFSARQFPNYSSELNVNALLLGDSALYLCASSSRPGPGEHTEAFFGQGTRLTVV.

This clonotype was found many times. The chain couples TRBV10-2 to TRBJ2-5; D gene ambiguous. CDR1 and CDR2 from the germline V gene are WSHSY and SAAADI. Trimming removed 2 bases from V and 5 bases from J, with 6 bases in between. The CDR3 spans 12 residues. The CDR3 is CASSEIRETQYF. The CDR3 DNA sequence: TGCGCCAGCAGTGAGATCCGGGAGACCCAGTACTTC.

The chain is built from TRBV12-3 or TRBV12-4 and TRBJ1-5; D is unclear. The CDR3 contains 14 residues. V lost 8 bases to trimming and J lost 4 bases, with 15 bases between them. The CDR3 DNA is TGTGCCAGCGGCGGAGGAACCGGGAATCAGCCCCAGCATTTT. Amino acids: CASGGGTGNQPQHF.

This clonotype was seen many times. The rearrangement links TRBV10-3 to TRBJ2-2; the match to TRBD1 covers 8 bases. The ends lost 0 bases at V and 6 bases at J; junction bases unmatched: 6. This CDR3 contains 16 residues. In germline, CDR1 is ENHRY, CDR2 SYGVKD. Here the CDR3 reads CAISESGQDHPGELFF. In DNA form, the CDR3 reads TGTGCCATCAGTGAGTCGGGACAGGATCACCCCGGGGAGCTGTTTTTT.

This clonotype was picked up many times. The chain joins TRBV28 to TRBJ2-7, with 7 bases identical to TRBD1. J was trimmed by 0 bases and V by 5 bases; bases with no gene match: 13. The germline gives CDR1 MDHEN, CDR2 SYDVKM. This CDR3 spans 17 amino acids. CDR3 coding DNA: TGTGCCAGCAGTACACCCGGGACAGCCCCCAACTCCTACGAGCAGTACTTC. Amino acids: CASSTPGTAPNSYEQYF.

Only a few counts were recorded for this clonotype. This rearrangement joins TRBV5-1 to TRBJ1-1; 8 positions match TRBD1. V was clipped by 4 bases and J by 4 bases; unmatched bases: 12. Germline V gene sequence: CDR1 SGHRS, CDR2 YFSETQ. The CDR3 extends over 16 amino acids. The CDR3 coding sequence is TGCGCCAGCAGCACCAGGACGCAGGGGGCCGGCACTGAAGCTTTCTTT. This translates into CASSTRTQGAGTEAFF.

There are many counts of this clonotype. V gene TRBV5-1 combines with J gene TRBJ2-7; TRBD1 agrees at 7 bases. Germline CDR1 reads SGHRS; CDR2 reads YFSETQ. Trimming took 8 bases from V and 2 from J; bases not matched to a gene: 10. This CDR3 has 14 amino acids. The chain's CDR3 is CASKRDSSTYEQYF. The CDR3 DNA follows: TGCGCCAGTAAAAGGGACAGCTCTACCTACGAGCAGTACTTC.

This clonotype showed up many times. The rearrangement uses TRBV28 and TRBJ2-2, with 7 bases matching TRBD2. Trimming cost V 6 bases and J 3 bases; bases outside gene matches: 7. The CDR3 covers 15 residues. From germline, CDR1 is MDHEN and CDR2 SYDVKM. CDR3 loop: CASSDGRRDTGELFF. The CDR3 bases are TGTGCCAGCAGCGACGGGAGGAGGGACACCGGGGAGCTGTTTTTT.

To note about this clonotype: Possible read error: a much larger clone is one base away. This sequence joins TRBV5-5 and TRBJ2-7; a weak D match, TRBD2 (6 bases). Germline V gene data show CDR1 as SGHKS and CDR2 as YYEKEE (reference sequence). The length of the CDR3 is 14 residues. Written as DNA, the CDR3 is TGTGCCAGCAGCTTGTTCCAAGCGGGTAACGATCAGTACTTC. Translated: CASSLFQAGNDQYF.

This clonotype was counted between two and nine times. This may be a read error, as it is one base from a much larger clone. The V and J genes are TRBV6-5 and TRBJ2-1, with 7 bases fitting TRBD2. Trimming took 2 bases from V and 4 from J; bases not matched to a gene: 8. The CDR3 consists of 16 residues. Germline values: CDR1 MNHEY, CDR2 SVGAGI. The CDR3 coding sequence is TGTGCCAGCAGTTACCCCGGGACTATTGGATACAATGAGCAGTTCTTC. It encodes CASSYPGTIGYNEQFF.

At least ten counts were recorded for this clonotype. The chain couples TRBV5-1 to TRBJ1-4; no reliable D call. Germline CDR1 is SGHRS and CDR2 is YFSETQ. The V and J ends lost 0 bases and 0 bases respectively, with 12 bases between them. The CDR3 totals 17 residues. The CDR3 nucleotides read TGCGCCAGCAGCTTGGATATCAGATCTGCAACTAATGAAAAACTGTTTTTT. As protein: CASSLDIRSATNEKLFF.

At least ten counts were recorded for this clonotype. The chain combines TRBV4-1 with TRBJ2-6; 12 bases line up with TRBD1. Germline values: CDR1 MGHRA, CDR2 YSYEKL. The V gene end was trimmed by 1 base and the J gene end by 1 base; junction bases not matched to a gene: 2. This CDR3 contains 18 residues. CDR3 DNA sequence: TGCGCCAGCAGCCAAGCGGGACAGGGGGCTTCTGGGGCCAACGTCCTGACTTTC. As protein: CASSQAGQGASGANVLTF.

This clonotype was counted at least ten times. The rearrangement joins TRBV27 to TRBJ2-7; 11 nucleotides match TRBD1. CDR1 is MNHEY and CDR2 is SMNVEV in the germline V gene (reference sequence). The CDR3 is made up of 15 amino acids. V was pared by 8 bases and J by 2 bases, with 8 bases of the junction left unmatched. CDR3 sequence: CASYAPGQGAYEQYF. CDR3 DNA sequence: TGTGCCAGCTATGCCCCGGGACAGGGGGCCTACGAGCAGTACTTC.

This clonotype was recorded many times. The V gene is TRBV7-2, the J gene TRBJ2-1; the match to TRBD2 covers 8 bases. The CDR3 has 15 residues. The V gene's germline CDR1 is SGHTA and CDR2 FQGNSA. V lost 5 bases and J lost 5; bases outside the gene matches: 8. CDR3 protein: CASSPSGSLHNEQFF. CDR3 DNA sequence: TGTGCCAGCAGCCCGAGCGGGAGTTTGCACAATGAGCAGTTCTTC.

This clonotype has a count of ten or more. The chain combines TRBV7-9 with TRBJ2-1; the match to TRBD2 covers 14 bases. After removal of 5 bases from V and 8 bases from J, the junction contained 8 bases not matched to a gene. Germline loops: CDR1 SEHNR, CDR2 FQNEAQ (reference sequence). The CDR3 has 16 residues. The CDR3 protein is CASSVGTSGSIDEQFF. The DNA of the CDR3 is TGTGCCAGCAGCGTAGGGACTAGCGGGAGTATCGATGAGCAGTTCTTC.

Of note for this clonotype: This sequence may be a read error, since a much larger clone differs from it by one base. J is TRBJ2-5 and V is TRBV10-3, with 10 bases fitting TRBD1. The CDR3 extends over 13 amino acids. Looked up from germline, CDR1 is ENHRY and CDR2 is SYGVKD. The CDR3 DNA sequence: TGTGTCATCAGAGGGACAGGGGAAGAGACCCAGTACTTC. Its translation: CVIRGTGEETQYF.

In its sample, this clonotype was seen many times. The chain uses TRBV20-1 and TRBJ2-2; D remains ambiguous. The germline V gene has CDR1 DFQATT and CDR2 SNEGSKA (reference sequence). CDR3 length equals 11 residues. The CDR3 sequence is CPQHSGGELFF. The CDR3 DNA sequence: TGCCCTCAACATTCGGGCGGGGAGCTGTTTTTT.

This clonotype was recorded a few times. This chain uses TRBV10-3 with TRBJ2-5, with 11 bases that match TRBD2. CDR3 length: 17 amino acids. Losses at the gene ends were 6 bases for V and 1 base for J; bases not matched to a gene: 10. In germline, CDR1 is ENHRY, CDR2 SYGVKD. CDR3 residues: CAIRTSGNPGGQETQYF. The DNA of the CDR3 is TGTGCCATCAGGACTAGCGGGAACCCCGGCGGCCAAGAGACCCAGTACTTC.

This clonotype appeared many times. The genes are TRBV5-1 and TRBJ2-7; D gene ambiguous. Trimming stripped 0 bases from V and 3 bases from J, with 7 bases between. Germline V gene lookup returns CDR1 SGHRS and CDR2 YFSETQ. The CDR3 sequence is 13 residues long. The CDR3 region has the DNA TGCGCCAGCAGCTTGGAGTACAACTACGAGCAGTACTTC. This translates into CASSLEYNYEQYF. The variable domain in full, completed from reference TRBV5-1 and TRBJ2-7, reads KAGVTQTPRYLIKTRGQQVTLSCSPISGHRSVSWYQQTPGQGLQFLFEYFSETQRNKGNFPGRFSGRQFSNSRSEMNVSTLELGDSALYLCASSLEYNYEQYFGPGTRLTVT.

This clonotype was counted many times. The rearrangement links TRBV28 to TRBJ1-5; D ambiguous. This CDR3 has 14 amino acids. Germline values: CDR1 MDHEN, CDR2 SYDVKM. Between the trimmed V and J ends, which lost 8 bases and 1 base, there was a span of 12 bases. CDR3 residues: CASSFAGSNQPQHF. CDR3 sequence (DNA): TGTGCCAGCTCCTTCGCGGGAAGCAATCAGCCCCAGCATTTT.

This clonotype showed up many times. The V and J genes are TRBV28 and TRBJ1-1; D is possibly TRBD1 (6 bases). Looked up from germline, CDR1 is MDHEN and CDR2 is SYDVKM. This CDR3 region has 12 residues. The V and J ends lost 4 bases and 6 bases respectively, with 9 bases between them. The CDR3 loop is CASSSGTPEAFF. CDR3 nucleotides: TGTGCCAGCAGTTCCGGGACACCTGAAGCTTTCTTT.

This clonotype was seen repeatedly, ten times or more. The chain couples TRBV5-1 to TRBJ2-1, with TRBD2 matching 13 bases. This CDR3 comprises 20 residues. Germline V CDR1 and CDR2: SGHRS, YFSETQ. Trimming took 0 bases from V and 10 from J; bases not matched to a gene: 19. The CDR3 nucleotides are TGCGCCAGCAGCTTGGTAGGGACTAGCGGGATCGTCCACCCCTACCCAGAGCAGTTCTTC. Amino acids: CASSLVGTSGIVHPYPEQFF.

V and J are TRBV5-1 and TRBJ1-2; TRBD1 aligns across 7 bases. The junction had 9 bases not matched to a gene; V was cut back by 0 bases and J by 10 bases. The CDR3 sequence is 14 residues long. CDR1 is SGHRS and CDR2 is YFSETQ in the germline V gene. The CDR3 sequence: CASSLAGDRDNYTF. For the CDR3, the DNA is TGCGCCAGCAGCTTGGCCGGCGACAGGGACAACTACACCTTC.

This clonotype showed up many times. The chain joins TRBV12-3 or TRBV12-4 to TRBJ2-3; D is perhaps TRBD1 or TRBD2 (5 bases each). Trimming left V 1 base short and J 0 bases short, with 8 bases between. This CDR3 contains 15 residues. Here the CDR3 DNA reads TGTGCCAGCAGTTTAGACAGGACTAGCACAGATACGCAGTATTTT. Its translation is CASSLDRTSTDTQYF.

At least ten counts were recorded for this clonotype. Just one base apart from a much larger clone, this may be a read error. The chain couples TRBV5-1 to TRBJ2-2; D might be TRBD1 (5 bases). The germline gives CDR1 SGHRS, CDR2 YFSETQ. V lost 4 bases and J lost 1, with 5 bases in between. The CDR3 consists of 13 residues. The CDR3 is CASSTGNTGELFF. CDR3 nucleotides: TGCGCCAGCAGCACAGGGAACACCGGGGAGCTGTTTTTT.

This clonotype has ten or more counts. The chain combines TRBV10-3 with TRBJ1-2; perhaps TRBD1 as D (5 bases). Trimming removed 7 bases from V and 4 bases from J, with 25 bases in between. CDR3 length: 17 amino acids. Germline values: CDR1 ENHRY, CDR2 SYGVKD. The CDR3 here is CAITQGEGRTHGYGYTF. The CDR3 DNA reads TGTGCCATCACCCAAGGAGAGGGTAGGACACATGGCTATGGCTACACCTTC.